This TCR beta chain was identified in a study of a mutant IDH1 vaccine in newly diagnosed glioma (dated by TCRdb to the early 2020s). At the level of the whole study: Across visits V03 through V10, patients got a total of eight vaccinations, given in weeks 1, 3, 5, 7, 11, 15, 19 and 23. Vaccination began 4-6 weeks after radiotherapy alone, or alongside temozolomide cycles in the chemotherapy-containing groups. Of the 32 patients who were treated, approximately 62% were male and roughly 38% were female, and the mean age was about 37 years. Prior to enrollment, patients had been given standard therapy consisting of radiotherapy alone, temozolomide alone, or radiochemotherapy with temozolomide, with the combination given to most patients. Six visits were used for peripheral blood collection: V03 (baseline), V05, V07, V10, V12 and V13. For exploratory analyses, 25 to 30 treated patients had longitudinal TCRB deep sequencing done wherever samples were available.

General study outcomes and caveats: Changes in the top peripheral T cell clonotypes picked up by TCRB sequencing did not appear to be linked to pseudoprogression. Immune responses induced by the vaccine were seen in approximately 93% of patients across multiple MHC alleles. The authors noted that analyses of patient blood samples could not be reproduced because of sample limitations. Selection of PBMC samples for TCRB deep sequencing was based on availability.

The CDR3 starts with the cysteine, ends with the phenylalanine, and has 15 residues. The read is trimmed to its CDR3 DNA, 45 bases read in frame from base 1. CDR1 and CDR2, per the germline V gene, are SGHRS and YFSETQ. Germline trimming amounts to 2 bases on V and 2 bases on J, with 7 as the count of junction bases outside the gene matches. As regards this clone: Its antigen remains undetermined. Base quality data are lacking; no much larger clone is found one base away.

The time point label corresponds to: week 5, during vaccination. Each vaccine dose was 300 ug of a 20-mer mutant IDH1 peptide in Montanide, given subcutaneously with topical imiquimod. All donors had newly diagnosed IDH1-mutant astrocytomas of WHO grade 3 or 4 that showed loss of nuclear ATRX. The samples were drawn from NOA16, a multicentre, single-arm, open-label phase I trial in Germany that tested a mutant IDH1 peptide vaccine in humans for the first time. Genomic DNA for TCRB sequencing was extracted from EDTA blood using the DNeasy Blood and Tissue Kit. The library was prepared using the immunoSEQ multiplex PCR assay. Following the manufacturer's protocol, the hsTCRB Kit was used to amplify rearranged TCR beta chain sequences. An Illumina MiSeq was used to sequence the TCRB libraries. Turning to the authors' computational methods: Demultiplexing, trimming and gene mapping were performed with the kit vendor's proprietary platform. What TCRdb holds here is the immuneACCESS table cut down to in-frame rearrangements. Part of the clones is not present; checked against another copy, under half of the missing clones reflect an unresolved V gene, and the others are unexplained. From that table come the V and J calls and clone size; the DNA was used to work out D and trimming. The sample table records around 40,000 clones; 70% to 90% of these occur just once. The ten largest clones capture around 1.7% of the sample.

The sequence was collected from a man between 40 and 49 years old with glioma. Sample: PBMCs, taken from a glioma patient whose treatment included an IDH1 peptide vaccine. This receptor chain uses TRBV5-1 and TRBJ2-7; the central 7 bases match TRBD2. The CDR3 is CASSFGTSDAYEQYF. The base sequence is TGCGCCAGCAGCTTCGGAACTAGCGATGCCTACGAGCAGTACTTC.